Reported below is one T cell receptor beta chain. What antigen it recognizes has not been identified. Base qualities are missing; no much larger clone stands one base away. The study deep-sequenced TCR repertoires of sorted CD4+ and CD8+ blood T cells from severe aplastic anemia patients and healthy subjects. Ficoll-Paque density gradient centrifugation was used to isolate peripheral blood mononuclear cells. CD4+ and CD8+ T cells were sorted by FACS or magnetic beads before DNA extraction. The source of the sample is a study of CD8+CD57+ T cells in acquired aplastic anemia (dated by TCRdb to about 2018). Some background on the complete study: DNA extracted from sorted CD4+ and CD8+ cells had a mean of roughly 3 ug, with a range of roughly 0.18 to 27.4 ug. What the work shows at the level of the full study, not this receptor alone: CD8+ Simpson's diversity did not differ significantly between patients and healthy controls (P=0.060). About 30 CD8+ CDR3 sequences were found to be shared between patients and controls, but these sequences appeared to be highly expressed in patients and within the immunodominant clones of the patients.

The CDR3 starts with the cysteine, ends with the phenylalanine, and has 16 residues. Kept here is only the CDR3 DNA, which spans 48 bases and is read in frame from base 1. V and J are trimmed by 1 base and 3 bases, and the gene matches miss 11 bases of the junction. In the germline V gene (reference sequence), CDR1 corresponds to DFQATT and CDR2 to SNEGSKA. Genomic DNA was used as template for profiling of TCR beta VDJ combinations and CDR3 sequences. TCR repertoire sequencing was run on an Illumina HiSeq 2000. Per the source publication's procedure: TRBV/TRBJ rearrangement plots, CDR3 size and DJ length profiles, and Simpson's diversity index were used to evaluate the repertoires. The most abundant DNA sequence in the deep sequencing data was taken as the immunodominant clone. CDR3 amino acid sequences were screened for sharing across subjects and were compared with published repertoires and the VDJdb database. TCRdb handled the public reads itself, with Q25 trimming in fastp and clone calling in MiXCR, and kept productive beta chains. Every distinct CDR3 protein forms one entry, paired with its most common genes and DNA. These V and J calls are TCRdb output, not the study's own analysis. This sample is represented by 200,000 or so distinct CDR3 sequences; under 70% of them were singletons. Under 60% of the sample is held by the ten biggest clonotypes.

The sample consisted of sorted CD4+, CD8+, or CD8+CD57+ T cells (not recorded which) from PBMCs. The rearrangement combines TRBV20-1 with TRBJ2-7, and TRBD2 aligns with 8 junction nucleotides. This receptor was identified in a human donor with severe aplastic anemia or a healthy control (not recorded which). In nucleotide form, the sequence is TGCAGTGCTAGAGCCCCCGGGACTAGTAACCTCTACGAGCAGTACTTC. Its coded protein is CSARAPGTSNLYEQYF.